This TCR beta chain came from a study of T cell repertoires in cytomegalovirus infection. Study-level information: CMV infection plus the matching HLA type was flagged by public TCR beta signatures.

The study, taken as a whole, reports: Predominance within the ex vivo response was attributable to HLA-C-restricted CMV-specific TCR beta clonotypes.

This CDR3 is built from 18 residues. V shed 5 bases, J shed 8 bases, and the junction held 15 bases outside the gene matches. CDR1 is SGHTA and CDR2 is FQGNSA in the germline V gene. This clonotype was detected ten times or more. As yet, its antigen is unknown. TCRdb redid the calling of the reads with MiXCR, one entry per CDR3 protein. The data contain around 300,000 distinct CDR3 sequences, 22% of them singletons. The source material was cultured PBMCs, sampled from culture after CMV antigen stimulation. The TCR sequence derives from a human donor in good health (CMV status not recorded). Some clones in this sample may be carry-over from other donors' samples. The J gene is TRBJ2-3, the V gene TRBV7-2; 14 bases line up with TRBD2. CDR3 amino acids: CASSLGTSGRSGGGTQYF. The CDR3 DNA is TGTGCCAGCAGCCTAGGGACTAGCGGGAGATCGGGTGGAGGTACGCAGTATTTT.